Presented here are 24 T cell receptor beta chains from one specimen sequenced in a study of CD8+ T cells in alopecia areata (dated by TCRdb to the late 2010s). The method was the immunoSEQ multiplex PCR assay. RNA was extracted from all samples and reverse transcribed into cDNA, which served as template for TCR sequencing. Drawn from immuneACCESS, this table holds only the in-frame rearrangements with V and J called that TCRdb kept. Clones are partly lost; checked studies trace under half to an unresolved V gene and leave the rest unexplained. For this sample the table gives around 160,000 clones, of which approximately 50% were detected only once. More than 6.5% of the sample is taken by the ten largest. The material sequenced was CD4+ T cells sorted from blood. The receptor source for this set is a human donor with alopecia areata.

V gene TRBV30 combines with J gene TRBJ2-2; D gene uncertain. In germline, CDR1 is GTSNPN, CDR2 SVGIG (reference sequence). With 5 bases removed from V and 4 bases from J, the gap between germline ends came to 5 bases. CDR3 size: 11 residues. CDR3 DNA sequence: TGTGCCTGGCAGAGCACCGGGGAGCTGTTTTTT. The encoded protein is CAWQSTGELFF.

J is TRBJ2-1 and V is TRBV7-8; D call uncertain. V gave up 1 base and J gave up 4 bases, with 8 bases separating them. The CDR3 extends over 14 amino acids. CDR1 is SGHVS and CDR2 is FQNEAQ in the germline V gene. CDR3 protein: CASSLGVVYNEQFF. The CDR3 DNA sequence: TGTGCCAGCAGCTTAGGAGTTGTATACAATGAGCAGTTCTTC.

The sample holds a few counts of this clone. This rearrangement joins TRBV5-1 to TRBJ2-3, with 10 bases lining up with TRBD1. In germline, CDR1 is SGHRS, CDR2 YFSETQ. Trimming took 3 bases from V and 1 from J; bases not matched to a gene: 2. The CDR3 runs 15 residues. This CDR3 reads CASSSGTGGTDTQYF. CDR3 nucleotide sequence: TGCGCCAGCAGCTCCGGGACAGGGGGCACAGATACGCAGTATTTT.

There are a few counts of this clone. The chain is built from TRBV29-1 and TRBJ2-3; no clear D gene. Trimming pared 4 bases from V and 3 bases from J, leaving 8 bases between. The germline V gene has CDR1 SQVTM and CDR2 ANQGSEA. The CDR3 is made up of 12 amino acids. CDR3 sequence reads: CSVVPRTDTQYF. The CDR3 coding sequence is TGCAGCGTTGTGCCAAGGACAGATACGCAGTATTTT.

The chain has TRBV5-1 and TRBJ2-3; weak D call: TRBD1 (8 bases). Trimming cost V 4 bases and J 1 base, with 16 bases left between them. Germline V gene data show CDR1 as SGHRS and CDR2 as YFSETQ. The length of the CDR3 is 16 residues. CDR3 residues: CASSPRQGRGTDTQYF. The CDR3 region has the DNA TGCGCCAGCAGCCCGCGACAGGGGAGGGGCACAGATACGCAGTATTTT.

This chain uses TRBV4-1 with TRBJ2-7; D unresolved. Germline V CDR1 and CDR2: MGHRA, YSYEKL. Trimming pared 4 bases from V and 3 bases from J, leaving 7 bases between. The CDR3 totals 12 residues. The CDR3 protein is CASSRIFYEQYF. In nucleotides, the CDR3 is TGCGCCAGCAGCCGCATTTTCTACGAGCAGTACTTC.

V is TRBV7-9 and J is TRBJ1-2; no clear D. Trimming removed 1 base at V and 0 bases at J, with 3 bases between. Germline V lookup: CDR1 SEHNR, CDR2 FQNEAQ (reference sequence). The CDR3 length is 13 residues. The chain's CDR3 is CASSLGTNYGYTF. The CDR3 nucleotides are TGTGCCAGCAGCTTAGGAACTAACTATGGCTACACCTTC.

Concerning this clone itself: The junction departs from germline at one end; a sequencing error may be responsible. CDR3 protein: CASSQDGGGSDEKLFF. In DNA form, the CDR3 reads TGTGCCAGCAGCCAAGATGGGGGGGGGTCAGATGAAAAATTGTTTTTT. This chain uses TRBV4-2 with TRBJ1-4, with D maybe TRBD1 (5 bases). This CDR3 contains 16 residues. Germline CDR1 and CDR2: LGHNA and YNFKEQ.

A remark on this clone: Different DNA sequences within this sample yield the same CDR3. The chain combines TRBV9 with TRBJ2-5; no clear D. Germline V gene lookup returns CDR1 SGDLS and CDR2 YYNGEE. V lost 0 bases, J lost 5 bases, and 5 bases lay in between. The CDR3 sequence is 12 residues long. DNA of the CDR3: TGTGCCAGCAGCGTAGTGGGGGAGACCCAGTACTTC. It specifies CASSVVGETQYF.

The gene calls are TRBV29-1 and TRBJ2-5; D gene ambiguous. Trimming pared 4 bases from V and 11 bases from J, leaving 20 bases between. This CDR3 region has 13 residues. Germline assignment: CDR1 SQVTM and CDR2 ANQGSEA. The CDR3 DNA follows: TGCAGCGTTGGCACCGGGCCGAGATCGTCGCAGTACTTC. It translates to CSVGTGPRSSQYF.

This CDR3 reads CASSSGTGPYEQYF. In DNA form, the CDR3 reads TGTGCCAGCAGTTCCGGGACAGGGCCCTACGAGCAGTACTTC. The chain combines TRBV28 with TRBJ2-7; 9 nucleotides agree with TRBD1. V shed 4 bases, J shed 2 bases, and the junction held 3 bases outside the gene matches. This CDR3 region has 14 residues. The germline V gene has CDR1 MDHEN and CDR2 SYDVKM.

This clone was seen more than once but under ten times. The J gene is TRBJ1-4, the V gene TRBV7-9, with 9 bases fitting TRBD1. CDR1 and CDR2 (germline): SEHNR, FQNEAQ (reference sequence). With 0 bases clipped from V and 6 bases from J, the junction kept 2 bases outside the gene matches. CDR3 size: 15 residues. Here the CDR3 reads CASSLARDRDEKLFF. The CDR3 nucleotides read TGTGCCAGCAGCTTAGCCCGGGACAGGGATGAAAAACTGTTTTTT.

The chain has TRBV4-1 and TRBJ2-3, with D maybe TRBD1 (5 bases). The V gene's germline CDR1 is MGHRA and CDR2 YSYEKL. The CDR3 is 14 amino acids. V lost 3 bases and J 2 bases, leaving 9 bases between the germline ends. The CDR3 reads CASSQDIITDTQYF. CDR3 nucleotides: TGCGCCAGCAGCCAGGACATAATCACAGATACGCAGTATTTT.

The chain couples TRBV7-3 to TRBJ2-7, with a tentative D call TRBD2 (5 bases). The CDR3 is 14 residues long. Per the germline V gene, CDR1 is SGHTA and CDR2 is FQGTGA. V was cut by 5 bases and J by 0 bases, with 11 bases left in between. The CDR3 DNA reads as TGTGCCAGCAGCCCTTCAGCGGCCTCCTACGAGCAGTACTTC. Amino acid sequence: CASSPSAASYEQYF.

The gene calls are TRBV27 and TRBJ2-5; 10 nucleotides line up with TRBD2. Unmatched junction bases numbered 4, after V lost 5 bases and J lost 1 base. Per the germline V gene, CDR1 is MNHEY and CDR2 is SMNVEV (reference sequence). The CDR3 sequence is 15 residues long. CDR3 DNA sequence: TGTGCCAGCAGTACACAGCGGGAGGGCCAAGAGACCCAGTACTTC. Translating it yields CASSTQREGQETQYF.

The chain combines TRBV28 with TRBJ2-3; 8 bases agree with TRBD2. Losses at the gene ends were 3 bases for V and 6 bases for J; bases not matched to a gene: 17. Germline V gene data show CDR1 as MDHEN and CDR2 as SYDVKM. This CDR3 is built from 18 residues. This CDR3 is CASSFVDGRASGGDTQYF. CDR3 nucleotides: TGTGCCAGCAGTTTCGTCGACGGCAGGGCCTCGGGGGGGGATACGCAGTATTTT.

V is TRBV2 and J is TRBJ2-3; D gene uncertain. The V gene's germline CDR1 is SNHLY and CDR2 FYNNEI. The V end lost 2 bases, the J end lost 6 bases, and 9 bases lay between the germline ends. CDR3 length equals 13 residues. This chain's CDR3 is CASSEIPQDTQYF. In DNA form, the CDR3 reads TGTGCCAGCAGTGAAATCCCTCAGGATACGCAGTATTTT.

J is TRBJ1-2 and V is TRBV5-1; D remains unclear. The CDR3 covers 12 residues. Trimming took 4 bases from V and 8 from J, leaving 12 bases between them. From germline, CDR1 is SGHRS and CDR2 YFSETQ. CDR3: CASSHRNGGYTF. The CDR3, as DNA: TGCGCCAGCAGCCACCGGAATGGGGGCTACACCTTC.

V and J are TRBV5-1 and TRBJ2-1, with 13 bases matching TRBD2. CDR3 length: 18 residues. The V and J ends lost 0 bases and 1 base, in that order; junction bases with no gene match: 4. Germline V lookup: CDR1 SGHRS, CDR2 YFSETQ. CDR3 coding DNA: TGCGCCAGCAGCTTGGGTACTAGCGGGAGGGTTTCCTACAATGAGCAGTTCTTC. Translating gives CASSLGTSGRVSYNEQFF.

The chain joins TRBV29-1 to TRBJ2-5; 8 bases match TRBD2. CDR3 length: 15 amino acids. Losses at the gene ends were 1 base for V and 4 bases for J; bases not matched to a gene: 8. The germline CDR1 and CDR2 sequences are SQVTM and ANQGSEA. The CDR3 region has the DNA TGCAGCGTTGAAGCCCCCCGGGAGGGCCGAGAGACCCAGTACTTC. This encodes CSVEAPREGRETQYF.

This chain uses TRBV29-1 with TRBJ2-3; the D is unclear. CDR3 length: 13 amino acids. From germline, CDR1 is SQVTM and CDR2 ANQGSEA. The V end lost 7 bases, the J end lost 0 bases, and 11 bases lay between the germline ends. CDR3 DNA: TGCAGCGCCGCCCATACGAGCACAGATACGCAGTATTTT. Protein: CSAAHTSTDTQYF.

This clone has a single count. The CDR3 protein is CATSRDRAGRLLSSYNEQFF. In DNA form, the CDR3 reads TGTGCCACCAGCAGAGATCGTGCCGGAAGACTCCTAAGCTCCTACAATGAGCAGTTCTTC. This chain connects TRBV15 to TRBJ2-1; D not resolved. With 0 bases removed from V and 0 bases from J, the gap between germline ends came to 21 bases. The germline V gene has CDR1 LNHNV and CDR2 YYDKDF (reference sequence). The CDR3 is made up of 20 amino acids.

J is TRBJ2-2 and V is TRBV7-9; TRBD1 matches at 8 bases. Trimming at V came to 5 bases and at J to 5 bases, leaving 7 bases not matched to a gene. CDR1 SEHNR and CDR2 FQNEAQ come from the germline V gene (reference sequence). This CDR3 has 15 residues. The CDR3, as DNA: TGTGCCAGCAGCAAAGACAGGGGTTGGACCGGGGAGCTGTTTTTT. Its translation: CASSKDRGWTGELFF.

The rearrangement links TRBV28 to TRBJ2-3; D gene unclear. Germline V gives CDR1 MDHEN, CDR2 SYDVKM. This CDR3 has 10 amino acids. Trimming removed 6 bases from V and 2 bases from J, with 0 bases in between. This chain's CDR3 is CASSTDTQYF. DNA for the CDR3: TGTGCCAGCAGCACAGATACGCAGTATTTT.